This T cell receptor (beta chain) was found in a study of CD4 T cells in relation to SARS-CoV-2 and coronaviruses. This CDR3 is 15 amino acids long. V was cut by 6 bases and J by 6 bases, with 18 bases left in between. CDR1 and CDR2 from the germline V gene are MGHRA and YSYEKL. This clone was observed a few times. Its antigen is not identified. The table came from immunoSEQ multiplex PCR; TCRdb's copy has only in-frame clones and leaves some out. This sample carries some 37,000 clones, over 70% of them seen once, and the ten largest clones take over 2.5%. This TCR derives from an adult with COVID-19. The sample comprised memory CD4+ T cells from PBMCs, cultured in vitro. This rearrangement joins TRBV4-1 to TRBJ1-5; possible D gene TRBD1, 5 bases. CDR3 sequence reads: CASSPGLGTGQPQHF. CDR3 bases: TGCGCCAGCAGTCCCGGCTTGGGGACGGGTCAGCCCCAGCATTTT.